This entry describes one TCR beta chain. The antigen is not known. Generated by immunoSEQ multiplex PCR, the TCRdb table keeps only in-frame clones and is missing some. Of 90,000 to 100,000 clones listed, roughly 85% were seen once; the top ten hold around 3.1%. The data are from a study of T cell responses to AZD1222 COVID-19 vaccine. Whole-study results and caveats: Donors were mostly white British, more females; clonal diversity possibly underestimated. Repertoire collection took place solely once the T cell response had peaked.

The sample was peripheral blood, taken on day 0 of AZD1222 vaccination. This TCR was sampled from an adult in good health.

The CDR3 DNA follows: TGTGCCAGCAGCTTGTCTCGAGACGGTCCCACAGATACGCAGTATTTT. Translated: CASSLSRDGPTDTQYF. The V gene is TRBV13, the J gene TRBJ2-3; D remains unclear. V was trimmed by 3 bases and J by 2 bases, leaving 15 bases between them. The CDR3 sequence is 16 residues long. CDR1 is PRHDT, CDR2 FYEKMQ, per germline (reference sequence).